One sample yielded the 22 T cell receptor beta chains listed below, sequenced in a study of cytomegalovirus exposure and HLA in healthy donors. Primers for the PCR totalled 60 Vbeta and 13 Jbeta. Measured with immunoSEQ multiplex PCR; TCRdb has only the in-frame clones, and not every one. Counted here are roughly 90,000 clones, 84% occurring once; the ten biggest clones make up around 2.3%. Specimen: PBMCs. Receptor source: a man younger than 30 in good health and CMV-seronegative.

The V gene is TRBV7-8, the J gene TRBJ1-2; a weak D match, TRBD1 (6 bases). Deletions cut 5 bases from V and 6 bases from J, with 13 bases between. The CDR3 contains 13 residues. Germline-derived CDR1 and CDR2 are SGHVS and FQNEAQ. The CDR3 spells CASSPRTDNGYTF. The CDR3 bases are TGTGCCAGCAGCCCTAGGACAGATAATGGCTACACCTTC.

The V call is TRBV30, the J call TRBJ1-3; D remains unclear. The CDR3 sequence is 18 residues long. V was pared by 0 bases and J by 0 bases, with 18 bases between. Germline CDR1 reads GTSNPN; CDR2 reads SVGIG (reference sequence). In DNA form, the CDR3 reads TGTGCCTGGAGTGTCGGTTTACTCAGAGGAACCTCTGGAAACACCATATATTTT. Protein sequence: CAWSVGLLRGTSGNTIYF. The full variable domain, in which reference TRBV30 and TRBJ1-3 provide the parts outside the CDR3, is SQTIHQWPATLVQPVGSPLSLECTVEGTSNPNLYWYRQAAGRGLQLLFYSVGIGQISSEVPQNLSASRPQDRQFILSSKKLLLSDSGFYLCAWSVGLLRGTSGNTIYFGEGSWLTVV.

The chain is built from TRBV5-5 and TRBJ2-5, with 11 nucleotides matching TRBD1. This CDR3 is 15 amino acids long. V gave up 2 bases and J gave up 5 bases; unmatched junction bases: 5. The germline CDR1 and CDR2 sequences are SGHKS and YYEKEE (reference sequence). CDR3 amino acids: CASSLRDRGWETQYF. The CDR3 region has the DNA TGTGCCAGCAGCTTACGGGACAGGGGGTGGGAGACCCAGTACTTC. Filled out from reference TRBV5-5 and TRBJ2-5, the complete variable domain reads DAGVTQSPTHLIKTRGQQVTLRCSPISGHKSVSWYQQVLGQGPQFIFQYYEKEERGRGNFPDRFSARQFPNYSSELNVNALLLGDSALYLCASSLRDRGWETQYFGPGTRLLVL.

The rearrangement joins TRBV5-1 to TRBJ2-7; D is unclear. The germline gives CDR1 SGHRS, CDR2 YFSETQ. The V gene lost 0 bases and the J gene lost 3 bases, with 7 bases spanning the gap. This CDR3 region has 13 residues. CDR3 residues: CASSLGPGYEQYF. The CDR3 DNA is TGCGCCAGCAGCTTGGGGCCGGGCTACGAGCAGTACTTC.

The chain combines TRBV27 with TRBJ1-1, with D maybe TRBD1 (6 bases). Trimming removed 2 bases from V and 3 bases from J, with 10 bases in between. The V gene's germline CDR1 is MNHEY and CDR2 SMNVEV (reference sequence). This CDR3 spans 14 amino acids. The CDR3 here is CASSLLGADTEAFF. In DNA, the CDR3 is TGTGCCAGCAGTTTACTGGGGGCGGACACTGAAGCTTTCTTT.

In DNA, the CDR3 is TGTGCCAGCAGCGTTGGGACAGGGGGCGACTATGGCTACACCTTC. Amino acids: CASSVGTGGDYGYTF. This chain links TRBV9 with TRBJ1-2, with 12 bases fitting TRBD1. The J segment lost 3 bases and the V segment lost 2 bases, leaving 2 bases of the junction unmatched. The germline V gene encodes CDR1 SGDLS and CDR2 YYNGEE. The CDR3 consists of 15 residues.

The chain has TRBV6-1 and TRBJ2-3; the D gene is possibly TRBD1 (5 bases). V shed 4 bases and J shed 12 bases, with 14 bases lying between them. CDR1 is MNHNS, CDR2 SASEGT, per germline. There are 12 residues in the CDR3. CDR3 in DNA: TGTGCCAGCAGTGCTAGGGGCCCCCCCCAGTATTTT. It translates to CASSARGPPQYF.

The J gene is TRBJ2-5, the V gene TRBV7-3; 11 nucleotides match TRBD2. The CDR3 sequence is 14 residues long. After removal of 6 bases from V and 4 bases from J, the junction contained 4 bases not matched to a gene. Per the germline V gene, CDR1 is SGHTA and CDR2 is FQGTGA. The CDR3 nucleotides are TGTGCCAGCAGTCAAGGGACTAGCGGAGAGACCCAGTACTTC. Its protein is CASSQGTSGETQYF.

In DNA form, the CDR3 reads TGTGCCAGCAGCTTATGGACACCCAATGGAGAGACCCAGTACTTC. As protein: CASSLWTPNGETQYF. The chain employs TRBV7-9 and TRBJ2-5; TRBD1 is a possible D gene (5 bases). Trimming removed 2 bases from V and 4 bases from J, with 14 bases in between. The CDR3 length is 15 residues. Germline CDR1 reads SEHNR; CDR2 reads FQNEAQ (reference sequence).

The CDR3 is CATQFGGLYEKLFF. The CDR3, as DNA: TGTGCCACCCAATTCGGGGGGCTATACGAAAAACTGTTTTTT. The chain uses TRBV28 and TRBJ1-4; possibly TRBD1 for D (6 bases). In germline, CDR1 is MDHEN, CDR2 SYDVKM. CDR3 length: 14 residues. V was cut by 10 bases and J by 8 bases, with 20 bases left in between.

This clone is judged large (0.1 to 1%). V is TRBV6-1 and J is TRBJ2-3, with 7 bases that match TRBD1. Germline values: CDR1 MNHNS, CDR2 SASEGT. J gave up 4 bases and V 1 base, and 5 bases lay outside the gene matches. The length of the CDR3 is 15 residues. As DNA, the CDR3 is TGTGCCAGCAGTGAAGTGGTCCAGGGGGCAGATACGCAGTATTTT. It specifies CASSEVVQGADTQYF.

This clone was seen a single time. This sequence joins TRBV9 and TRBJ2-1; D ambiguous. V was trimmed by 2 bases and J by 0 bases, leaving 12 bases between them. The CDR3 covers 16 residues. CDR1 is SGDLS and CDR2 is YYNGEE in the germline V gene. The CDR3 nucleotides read TGTGCCAGCAGCGTGTCGGTTAAGAGCTCCTACAATGAGCAGTTCTTC. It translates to CASSVSVKSSYNEQFF.

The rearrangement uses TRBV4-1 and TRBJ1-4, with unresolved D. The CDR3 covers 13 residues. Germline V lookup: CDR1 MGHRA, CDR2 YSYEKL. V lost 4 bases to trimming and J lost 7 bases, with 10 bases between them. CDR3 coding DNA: TGCGCCAGCAGCCCCGCAGATCGTGAAAAACTGTTTTTT. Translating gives CASSPADREKLFF.

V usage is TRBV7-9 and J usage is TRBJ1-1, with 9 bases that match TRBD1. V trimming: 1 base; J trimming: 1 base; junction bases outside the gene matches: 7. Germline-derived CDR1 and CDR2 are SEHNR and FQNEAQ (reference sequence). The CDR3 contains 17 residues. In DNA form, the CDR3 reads TGTGCCAGCAGCTTAGACGGTTGGGGACAGGGGAACACTGAAGCTTTCTTT. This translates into CASSLDGWGQGNTEAFF.

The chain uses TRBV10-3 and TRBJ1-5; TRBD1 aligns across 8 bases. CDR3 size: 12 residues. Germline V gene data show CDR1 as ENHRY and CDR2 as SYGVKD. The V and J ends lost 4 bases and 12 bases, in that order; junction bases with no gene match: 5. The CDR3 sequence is CAISGDRGVQHF. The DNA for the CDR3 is TGTGCCATCAGTGGAGACAGGGGTGTCCAGCATTTT.

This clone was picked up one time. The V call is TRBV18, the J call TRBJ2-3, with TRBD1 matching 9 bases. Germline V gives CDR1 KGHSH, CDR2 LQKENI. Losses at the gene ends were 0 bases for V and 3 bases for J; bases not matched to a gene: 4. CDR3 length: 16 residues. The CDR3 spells CASSPPGTGMTDTQYF. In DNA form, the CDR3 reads TGTGCCAGCTCACCACCCGGGACAGGGATGACAGATACGCAGTATTTT. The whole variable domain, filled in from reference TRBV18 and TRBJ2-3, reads NAGVMQNPRHLVRRRGQEARLRCSPMKGHSHVYWYRQLPEEGLKFMVYLQKENIIDESGMPKERFSAEFPKEGPSILRIQQVVRGDSAAYFCASSPPGTGMTDTQYFGPGTRLTVL.

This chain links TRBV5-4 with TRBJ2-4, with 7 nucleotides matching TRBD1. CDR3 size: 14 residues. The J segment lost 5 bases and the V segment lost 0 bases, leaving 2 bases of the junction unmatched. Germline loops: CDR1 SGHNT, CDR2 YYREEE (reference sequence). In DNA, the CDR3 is TGTGCCAGCAGCTTGGGGGACAGCCAAAACATTCAGTACTTC. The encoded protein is CASSLGDSQNIQYF. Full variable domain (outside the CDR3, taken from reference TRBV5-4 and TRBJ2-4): ETGVTQSPTHLIKTRGQQVTLRCSSQSGHNTVSWYQQALGQGPQFIFQYYREEENGRGNFPPRFSGLQFPNYSSELNVNALELDDSALYLCASSLGDSQNIQYFGAGTRLSVL.

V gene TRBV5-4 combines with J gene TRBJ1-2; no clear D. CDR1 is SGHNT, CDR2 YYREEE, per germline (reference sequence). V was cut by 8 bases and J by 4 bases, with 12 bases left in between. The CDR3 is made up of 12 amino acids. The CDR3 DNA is TGTGCCAGTGCCGGGTCGGGCTATGGCTACACCTTC. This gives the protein CASAGSGYGYTF.

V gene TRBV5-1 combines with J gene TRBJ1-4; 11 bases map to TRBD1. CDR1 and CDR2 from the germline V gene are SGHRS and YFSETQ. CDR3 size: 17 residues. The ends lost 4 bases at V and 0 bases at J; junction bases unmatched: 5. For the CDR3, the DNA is TGCGCCAGCAGCCTGAAGGGACAGGGGGCAACTAATGAAAAACTGTTTTTT. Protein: CASSLKGQGATNEKLFF.

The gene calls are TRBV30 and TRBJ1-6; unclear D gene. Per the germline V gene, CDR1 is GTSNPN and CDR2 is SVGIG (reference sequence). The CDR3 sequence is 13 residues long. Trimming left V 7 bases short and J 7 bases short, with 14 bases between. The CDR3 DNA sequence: TGTGCCTTAGAACGGGAGTTCAATTCACCCCTCCACTTT. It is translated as CALEREFNSPLHF.

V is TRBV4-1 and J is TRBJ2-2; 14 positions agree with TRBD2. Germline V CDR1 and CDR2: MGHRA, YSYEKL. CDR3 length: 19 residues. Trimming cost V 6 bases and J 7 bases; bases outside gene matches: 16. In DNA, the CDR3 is TGCGCCAGCAGACTGGGACCGGCGGGACTAGCGGGAGTCATCGGGGAGCTGTTTTTT. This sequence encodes CASRLGPAGLAGVIGELFF.

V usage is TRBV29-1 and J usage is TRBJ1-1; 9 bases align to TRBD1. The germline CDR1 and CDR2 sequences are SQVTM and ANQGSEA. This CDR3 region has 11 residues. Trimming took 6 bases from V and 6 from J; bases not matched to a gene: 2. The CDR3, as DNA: TGCAGCGTGGGGGACAGGGCTGAAGCTTTCTTT. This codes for CSVGDRAEAFF.